These 20 T cell receptor beta chains were sequenced from one sample in a study of OX40 agonist ivuxolimab in advanced cancers. TCRdb keeps only in-frame clones here, not all; method: immunoSEQ multiplex PCR. The sample contains 75,000 to 80,000 clones, around four fifths of which appear only once. The sample was CD4+ or CD8+ T cells sorted from blood, taken in a trial of the OX40 agonist ivuxolimab. The receptors shown here come from an adult with an advanced solid tumor such as melanoma, head and neck, liver or kidney cancer.

The chain has TRBV28 and TRBJ1-2, with a possible D match to TRBD1 (6 bases). V was cut by 4 bases and J by 4 bases, with 19 bases left in between. The germline V gene has CDR1 MDHEN and CDR2 SYDVKM. The CDR3 contains 16 residues. This CDR3 is CASSSYFSGVSYGYTF. CDR3 nucleotide sequence: TGTGCCAGCAGTTCCTACTTTTCAGGGGTGAGCTATGGCTACACCTTC.

V and J are TRBV27 and TRBJ2-6; TRBD1 aligns across 7 bases. Germline CDR1 and CDR2: MNHEY and SMNVEV (reference sequence). V lost 8 bases to trimming and J lost 3 bases; unmatched junction nucleotides: 1. The CDR3 loop spans 13 amino acids. The CDR3 sequence: CASRDSGANVLTF. The CDR3, as DNA: TGTGCCAGCCGGGACAGTGGGGCCAACGTCCTGACTTTC.

The chain has TRBV5-1 and TRBJ2-2, with D possibly matching TRBD2 (5 bases). Germline-derived CDR1 and CDR2 are SGHRS and YFSETQ. This CDR3 is 15 amino acids long. V was pared by 2 bases and J by 3 bases, with 11 bases between. The CDR3 loop reads CASSLEGVYTGELFF. Here the CDR3 DNA reads TGCGCCAGCAGCTTAGAGGGAGTATACACCGGGGAGCTGTTTTTT.

This chain connects TRBV5-1 to TRBJ1-4; TRBD1 agrees at 7 bases. Looked up from germline, CDR1 is SGHRS and CDR2 is YFSETQ. V dropped 0 bases and J dropped 10; count of bases not matched to a gene: 9. The CDR3 has 15 amino acids. The CDR3 here is CASSLEGGVDVKLFF. Here the CDR3 DNA reads TGCGCCAGCAGCTTGGAAGGGGGCGTGGATGTAAAACTGTTTTTT.

J is TRBJ2-7 and V is TRBV5-1; 9 bases agree with TRBD1. Per germline, CDR1 SGHRS and CDR2 YFSETQ. There are 15 residues in the CDR3. The J segment lost 7 bases and the V segment lost 0 bases, leaving 8 bases of the junction unmatched. CDR3 DNA sequence: TGCGCCAGCAGCTTGGGGACAGGGGTCTCTAGGGAGCAGTACTTC. It specifies CASSLGTGVSREQYF.

This chain links TRBV9 with TRBJ1-4; no reliable D call. The germline CDR1 and CDR2 sequences are SGDLS and YYNGEE. The CDR3 spans 14 residues. V gave up 0 bases and J gave up 8 bases, with 11 bases separating them. CDR3 in amino acids: CASSVGPLREKLFF. In nucleotides, the CDR3 is TGTGCCAGCAGCGTAGGTCCCCTCAGGGAAAAACTGTTTTTT.

Details on this clone: The identical CDR3 is also encoded by other nucleotide sequences in the sample. The rearrangement links TRBV9 to TRBJ2-7; 11 bases match TRBD1. The germline CDR1 and CDR2 sequences are SGDLS and YYNGEE. The J segment lost 6 bases and the V segment lost 2 bases, leaving 1 base of the junction unmatched. The CDR3 contains 13 residues. The CDR3 nucleotides read TGTGCCAGCAGCGTGGGGACAGGGGGCGAGCAGTACTTC. Translation: CASSVGTGGEQYF.

In its sample, this clone was seen once. This sequence joins TRBV5-1 and TRBJ2-3; the D call may be TRBD1 or TRBD2 (5 bases each). Germline CDR1 SGHRS, CDR2 YFSETQ. V dropped 0 bases and J dropped 3 bases, with 14 bases sitting between them. The CDR3 runs 16 residues. The chain's CDR3 is CASSLEGRAGTDTQYF. DNA of the CDR3: TGCGCCAGCAGCTTGGAGGGACGGGCTGGGACAGATACGCAGTATTTT.

This chain connects TRBV28 to TRBJ1-2; D possibly corresponds to TRBD1 (5 bases). Trimming removed 5 bases at V and 7 bases at J, with 20 bases between. The germline V gene encodes CDR1 MDHEN and CDR2 SYDVKM. There are 15 residues in the CDR3. The CDR3 reads CASSLGGTLVRGYTF. CDR3 coding DNA: TGTGCCAGCAGTCTCGGAGGGACCCTCGTGCGTGGCTACACCTTC.

The V and J genes are TRBV6-5 and TRBJ1-3; weak D call: TRBD1 (5 bases). This CDR3 has 14 residues. V lost 2 bases and J lost 3, with 8 bases in between. Per germline, CDR1 MNHEY and CDR2 SVGAGI. The CDR3 DNA reads as TGTGCCAGCAGTTACCAGGGATTTGGAAACACCATATATTTT. The encoded protein is CASSYQGFGNTIYF.

This chain joins TRBV5-1 and TRBJ1-2; D may be TRBD1 (6 bases). The CDR3 loop spans 15 amino acids. Trimming removed 0 bases from V and 3 bases from J, with 12 bases in between. In germline, CDR1 is SGHRS, CDR2 YFSETQ. The CDR3 DNA is TGCGCCAGCAGCTTGGTCCCGGGGGGCGACTATGGCTACACCTTC. This sequence encodes CASSLVPGGDYGYTF.

J is TRBJ2-1 and V is TRBV4-1, with TRBD2 identical over 8 bases. The CDR3 sequence is 16 residues long. Per germline, CDR1 MGHRA and CDR2 YSYEKL. J gave up 7 bases and V 0 bases, and 8 bases lay outside the gene matches. Here the CDR3 reads CASSQEPGRAVNEQFF. The DNA of the CDR3 is TGCGCCAGCAGCCAAGAACCCGGGAGGGCCGTGAATGAGCAGTTCTTC.

There are a few counts of this clone. The V and J genes are TRBV7-2 and TRBJ1-1; D is unresolved. V lost 1 base and J 6 bases, leaving 12 bases between the germline ends. Germline V CDR1 and CDR2: SGHTA, FQGNSA. The length of the CDR3 is 14 residues. Here the CDR3 reads CASSLVPSLAEAFF. DNA of the CDR3: TGTGCCAGCAGCTTAGTACCTTCGTTGGCTGAAGCTTTCTTT.

This rearrangement joins TRBV7-3 to TRBJ1-2, with D hard to call. The germline V gene has CDR1 SGHTA and CDR2 FQGTGA. Trimming removed 2 bases from V and 0 bases from J, with 13 bases in between. The CDR3 covers 16 residues. The CDR3 DNA follows: TGTGCCAGCAGCTTAGAGGCACCGAGTCCTAACTATGGCTACACCTTC. Translation gives CASSLEAPSPNYGYTF.

The genes are TRBV7-3 and TRBJ2-2, with D hard to call. Germline V gene sequence: CDR1 SGHTA, CDR2 FQGTGA. V was pared by 4 bases and J by 1 base, with 7 bases between. The CDR3 consists of 14 residues. Written as DNA, the CDR3 is TGTGCCAGCAGCTGGAGAGGGAACACCGGGGAGCTGTTTTTT. Translation: CASSWRGNTGELFF.

This rearrangement joins TRBV10-3 to TRBJ1-2; 8 bases line up with TRBD1. Germline assignment: CDR1 ENHRY and CDR2 SYGVKD. The CDR3 length is 16 residues. The V and J ends lost 4 bases and 4 bases, in that order; junction bases with no gene match: 11. CDR3 nucleotide sequence: TGTGCCATCAGTGCACAGGGGGGTGGATCACGCTATGGCTACACCTTC. This codes for CAISAQGGGSRYGYTF.

The J gene is TRBJ2-7, the V gene TRBV6-5; D possibly corresponds to TRBD1 (5 bases). The germline V gene encodes CDR1 MNHEY and CDR2 SVGAGI. The CDR3 sequence is 15 residues long. V was cut by 5 bases and J by 3 bases, with 17 bases left in between. CDR3 sequence reads: CASSRTDQGFYEQYF. The CDR3 nucleotides are TGTGCCAGCAGTCGAACCGATCAGGGATTCTACGAGCAGTACTTC.

The rearrangement joins TRBV11-2 to TRBJ2-3, with TRBD2 matching 8 bases. Losses at the gene ends were 5 bases for V and 1 base for J; bases not matched to a gene: 5. The CDR3 runs 15 residues. CDR1 SGHAT and CDR2 FQNNGV come from the germline V gene. The DNA for the CDR3 is TGTGCCAGCAGCGCCGGGGGGGCCGGCACAGATACGCAGTATTTT. Its translation: CASSAGGAGTDTQYF.

This rearrangement joins TRBV30 to TRBJ1-5; no firm D call. Trimming removed 0 bases from V and 0 bases from J, with 9 bases in between. This CDR3 has 15 residues. The germline V gene has CDR1 GTSNPN and CDR2 SVGIG (reference sequence). CDR3 protein: CAWSVGPVSNQPQHF. As DNA, the CDR3 is TGTGCCTGGAGTGTCGGGCCAGTTAGCAATCAGCCCCAGCATTTT.

This clone turned up a few times. The chain is built from TRBV7-2 and TRBJ2-3, with D perhaps TRBD1 or TRBD2 (5 bases each). Per the germline V gene, CDR1 is SGHTA and CDR2 is FQGNSA. Trimming left V 5 bases short and J 6 bases short, with 18 bases between. CDR3 length: 15 amino acids. The DNA for the CDR3 is TGTGCCAGCAGCCCTCGGGACGGCTGGGGTGATACGCAGTATTTT. Residues: CASSPRDGWGDTQYF. Combining the CDR3 with reference TRBV7-2 and TRBJ2-3 gives the whole variable domain GAGVSQSPSNKVTEKGKDVELRCDPISGHTALYWYRQSLGQGLEFLIYFQGNSAPDKSGLPSDRFSAERTGGSVSTLTIQRTQQEDSAVYLCASSPRDGWGDTQYFGPGTRLTVL.